The entry below gives a single T cell receptor (beta chain) sequence along with its context. No cognate antigen has been identified for it. No base-level quality is on record; no much larger clone is a single base apart. This sample is drawn from a study of shared clonotypes between healthy human individuals (dated by TCRdb to 2018 to 2020). For the wider study: The cohort comprised two women and a few men aged 18 to 49 years. For each donor, three plates each were used for CD4 naive and CD4 memory, two plates were used for CD8 naive, and one plate was used for CD8 memory. The study deeply sequenced blood TCR repertoires of about five healthy adults to estimate repertoire size and the extent of clonotype sharing between individuals. Libraries were prepared and TCR repertoires were sequenced by different laboratories using diverse techniques, in order to increase sequencing depth and limit assay-specific biases. Per donor, leukapheresis produced somewhere between about 0.85 and 9.5 billion PBMCs. Results the study describes overall, beyond this receptor: Naive subsets generally had larger estimated clonotype richness than memory subsets did. Sampling was restricted to blood, and TCR repertoires in tissues likely differ from the TCR repertoires found in blood. Based on pairwise subsampling, the degree of clonotype sharing among donors was expected to be affected by sequencing depth. The genetic and exposure-history diversity represented was limited by the small number of donors. Even with the large sequencing depth, rarefaction of the sorted-subset datasets indicated that sequencing was incomplete. Roughly 5.2% of naive CD4, 3.5% of naive CD8, approximately 2.2% of memory CD4, and over 0.35% of memory CD8 clonotypes were shared across four donors. Compared with non-shared clonotypes, the clonotypes found in all four sorted-subset donors had higher generation probabilities.

The germline V gene encodes CDR1 GTSNPN and CDR2 SVGIG (reference sequence). The CDR3 runs 13 residues from the cysteine to the phenylalanine. The only DNA kept is the CDR3, 39 bases in frame from the first base. V and J lose 5 bases and 0 bases, and a span of 10 bases separates them. Using the deep immunoSEQ assay, TCR CDR3 regions were amplified from genomic DNA by multiplex PCR. Extracted genomic DNA from each cell subset was spread evenly across all wells of several immunoSEQ 96-well plates, with each plate serving as a replicate. For sorted subsets, each replicate PCR was loaded with roughly 200 ng genomic DNA, equivalent to approximately 33,000 T cell genomes. Purified libraries were measured with a Qubit 3.0 fluorometer, size-checked on a Bioanalyzer 2100, and measured again with the KAPA Library Quantification kit. Every immunoSEQ 96-well plate was sequenced on a dedicated single-read 150-cycle Illumina NextSeq 550 flow cell. As for how the authors treated the data: Because only junctional sequences without quality scores were contained in the immunoSEQ output, filtering matching that applied to full-length reads could not be performed. Sequences were annotated with PyIR, a Python wrapper for IgBLAST v1.9, and V/J genes and CDR3 were assigned using IMGT germline references. Any read was removed if the V/J assignment was weak (E-value above 1e-6), the CDR3 was missing, or the read contained stop codons, out-of-frame junctions, or ambiguous translated residues. V3J clonotypes were defined as sequences sharing an identical inferred V gene, J gene, and CDR3 amino acid sequence. Percentage overlap between repertoires was calculated by dividing the number of shared unique clonotypes by the size of the smaller repertoire. Three approaches were used to assess repertoire richness: RTK rarefaction, the Chao1 estimator, and Recon v2.1 estimates of unobserved clonotypes. Generation probabilities were computed with OLGA for all TCRbeta clonotypes obtained by the gDNA method from several donors. Entries here come from immuneACCESS through TCRdb and include only in-frame sequences with V and J called. Some clones fail to appear in such tables; in the studies checked, an unresolved V gene covers under half of the shortfall, and the cause of the remainder is unknown. That table supplies the V and J calls and clone size; D and trimming were determined from the DNA. The sample table records about 1.1 million clones; about 72% of these occur just once. The ten top clones hold 0.89% of the sample.

Donors were healthy HIV-negative adults with no recently reported acute infections or vaccinations. Every donor was a Caucasian adult residing in Nashville, Tennessee, USA. CD4+ T cells were enriched by magnetic negative selection; naive cells were then positively selected on CD45RA, and the negative fraction formed the memory subset. Blood was collected by leukapheresis, and PBMCs were isolated by Ficoll-Histopaque density gradient centrifugation and then cryopreserved in liquid nitrogen vapor phase. Purity and quantity of every magnetically sorted T cell population were checked by analytical flow cytometry. Genomic DNA was isolated from each sorted fraction and quantified by UV absorbance on a Nanodrop 2000c.

This sequence uses TRBV30 and TRBJ1-2; no confident D gene assignment can be made. The TCR comes from a man between 18 and 35 years old in good health. Some clones in this sample may be carry-over from other donors' samples. The sequencing sample was made of memory CD4+ T cells from PBMCs. The cell subset or site label on this specimen signifies: CD45RA-negative fraction. CDR3 sequence: CAWAPGPNYGYTF. Here is the DNA: TGTGCCTGGGCACCGGGCCCTAACTATGGCTACACCTTC.